This TCR beta chain comes out of a study of T-cell memory formation after mild COVID-19. A note on this clonotype: Its antigen is unidentified.

Study-wide points: CD4/CD8 balance held among clones contracting day 15 to 85, and later expanders leaned CD4+.

Constant-segment-primed 5'RACE gave TCR alpha and TCR beta cDNA libraries with sample barcodes and UMIs. TCRdb processed the 5' RACE reads anew with MiXCR; each CDR3 protein has one entry. The profile shows roughly 500,000 distinct CDR3 sequences, roughly 22% of them singletons. The CDR3 is 12 residues long. Germline V gives CDR1 LGHNA, CDR2 YNFKEQ. Trimming stripped 0 bases from V and 6 bases from J, with 6 bases between. What was sequenced was PBMCs or a T cell subset sorted from them (not recorded which). This receptor was taken from an adult woman who had mild COVID-19 (a few samples of this study predate the infection). Cell type and time point are not known. The V and J genes are TRBV4-2 and TRBJ2-7; D ambiguous. The CDR3 reads CASSQDRAEQYF. Written as DNA, the CDR3 is TGTGCCAGCAGCCAAGATAGGGCCGAGCAGTACTTC.